These 29 T cell receptor beta chains were sequenced from one sample in a study of T cell responses to AZD1222 COVID-19 vaccine. Assay: immunoSEQ multiplex PCR; the TCRdb copy retains only in-frame clones and omits some. The table records 66,000 or so clones, roughly 78% of them present only once. The sequencing used peripheral blood, collected on day 0 of MenACWY control vaccination. The receptors come from an adult in good health.

The chain combines TRBV6-2 or TRBV6-3 with TRBJ1-5; D is unresolved. Germline V CDR1 and CDR2: MNHEY, SVGEGT. V gave up 4 bases and J gave up 4 bases, with 8 bases separating them. This CDR3 contains 13 residues. CDR3 in amino acids: CASSLDGNQPQHF. As DNA, the CDR3 is TGTGCCAGCAGTTTGGACGGAAATCAGCCCCAGCATTTT.

This chain links TRBV30 with TRBJ2-7; D is possibly TRBD1 (5 bases). The CDR3 has 14 residues. Germline V gene lookup returns CDR1 GTSNPN and CDR2 SVGIG (reference sequence). The V and J ends lost 0 bases and 9 bases respectively, with 18 bases between them. The DNA for the CDR3 is TGTGCCTGGAGTGTACCCAGGGCCCGCCAACGGCAGTACTTC. Translation: CAWSVPRARQRQYF.

This chain joins TRBV29-1 and TRBJ1-1; D not resolved. The ends were cut back, 8 bases at V and 1 base at J, with 8 bases in the middle. Looked up from germline, CDR1 is SQVTM and CDR2 is ANQGSEA. This CDR3 spans 11 amino acids. The CDR3 sequence: CSYTRNTEAFF. CDR3 DNA sequence: TGCAGCTACACCAGGAACACTGAAGCTTTCTTT.

The chain carries TRBV19 and TRBJ1-5; no reliable D call. V lost 1 base to trimming and J lost 0 bases, with 7 bases between them. Germline lookup yields CDR1 LNHDA and CDR2 SQIVND (reference sequence). This CDR3 spans 15 amino acids. CDR3 coding DNA: TGTGCCAGTAGTATAGTTGGGAATAGCAATCAGCCCCAGCATTTT. Its protein product is CASSIVGNSNQPQHF.

The chain joins TRBV4-2 to TRBJ1-4, with D possibly TRBD1 on 5 matching bases. The CDR3 is 15 residues long. Germline V gene data show CDR1 as LGHNA and CDR2 as YNFKEQ. The germline V and J ends were trimmed by 1 base and 10 bases, with 16 bases remaining between them. CDR3 region: CASSQGRGVPSKLFF. DNA for the CDR3: TGTGCCAGCAGCCAAGGAAGGGGAGTTCCGTCAAAACTGTTTTTT.

Note on this clone: The sample carries other DNA sequences with the same CDR3. The rearrangement uses TRBV19 and TRBJ1-1; 11 nucleotides line up with TRBD1. V dropped 5 bases and J dropped 4; count of bases not matched to a gene: 6. CDR3 length: 15 residues. Germline V gene data show CDR1 as LNHDA and CDR2 as SQIVND (reference sequence). The DNA for the CDR3 is TGTGCCAGTAGTCCACGGACAGGGGGCGGCACTGAAGCTTTCTTT. Translating it yields CASSPRTGGGTEAFF.

This chain links TRBV7-9 with TRBJ2-7; tentative D call: TRBD2 (6 bases). With 3 bases removed from V and 0 bases from J, the gap between germline ends came to 12 bases. Per germline, CDR1 SEHNR and CDR2 FQNEAQ (reference sequence). This CDR3 comprises 15 residues. The CDR3 protein is CASSFSGVLSYEQYF. DNA for the CDR3: TGTGCCAGCAGCTTCTCGGGGGTTCTCTCCTACGAGCAGTACTTC. Full variable domain (remainder filled in from reference TRBV7-9 and TRBJ2-7): DTGVSQNPRHKITKRGQNVTFRCDPISEHNRLYWYRQTLGQGPEFLTYFQNEAQLEKSRLLSDRFSAERPKGSFSTLEIQRTEQGDSAMYLCASSFSGVLSYEQYFGPGTRLTVT.

In this sample, this clone turned up a few times. This chain connects TRBV4-3 to TRBJ1-2; D gene ambiguous. This CDR3 contains 15 residues. The V end lost 0 bases, the J end lost 7 bases, and 15 bases lay between the germline ends. Germline CDR1 reads LGHNA; CDR2 reads YSLEER. Written as DNA, the CDR3 is TGCGCCAGCAGCCAAGAAGGAGGGTTTGTGGCTGGCTACACCTTC. This sequence encodes CASSQEGGFVAGYTF.

The chain uses TRBV7-3 and TRBJ1-1; no definite D call. This CDR3 region has 13 residues. CDR1 is SGHTA and CDR2 is FQGTGA in the germline V gene. The V and J ends lost 1 base and 0 bases respectively, with 3 bases between them. In nucleotides, the CDR3 is TGTGCCAGCAGCTTAAGGTTGAACACTGAAGCTTTCTTT. Protein: CASSLRLNTEAFF. The variable domain in full, completed from reference TRBV7-3 and TRBJ1-1, reads GAGVSQTPSNKVTEKGKYVELRCDPISGHTALYWYRQSLGQGPEFLIYFQGTGAADDSGLPNDRFFAVRPEGSVSTLKIQRTERGDSAVYLCASSLRLNTEAFFGQGTRLTVV.

The chain joins TRBV28 to TRBJ1-4; 9 nucleotides line up with TRBD1. The germline V gene encodes CDR1 MDHEN and CDR2 SYDVKM. This CDR3 contains 15 residues. V shed 5 bases and J 3 bases; nucleotides not matched to a gene: 4. CDR3 DNA sequence: TGTGCCAGCAGTACCCGGACAGGGGCTAATGAAAAACTGTTTTTT. Its protein is CASSTRTGANEKLFF.

This clone was found a few times. The V and J genes are TRBV30 and TRBJ2-3; no clear D gene. CDR3 length equals 15 residues. The V gene lost 1 base and the J gene lost 0 bases, with 11 bases spanning the gap. Germline V gives CDR1 GTSNPN, CDR2 SVGIG (reference sequence). CDR3 in amino acids: CAWSDGPLSTDTQYF. The CDR3 DNA follows: TGTGCCTGGAGTGACGGCCCCCTAAGCACAGATACGCAGTATTTT.

The chain has TRBV4-1 and TRBJ1-5; unclear D gene. CDR1 and CDR2 from the germline V gene are MGHRA and YSYEKL. V was clipped by 0 bases and J by 2 bases, with 8 bases between them. This CDR3 contains 15 residues. CDR3 in DNA: TGCGCCAGCAGCCAAGATCTGAGCCGCAATCAGCCCCAGCATTTT. The encoded protein is CASSQDLSRNQPQHF.

The rearrangement links TRBV12-3 or TRBV12-4 to TRBJ1-2; unclear D gene. V gave up 3 bases and J gave up 4 bases, with 9 bases separating them. The CDR3 runs 13 residues. The CDR3 nucleotides read TGTGCCAGCAGTTTCGGCACAATCTATGGCTACACCTTC. It specifies CASSFGTIYGYTF.

The gene calls are TRBV6-1 and TRBJ2-3; D is possibly TRBD1 (6 bases). This CDR3 is built from 12 residues. Germline loops: CDR1 MNHNS, CDR2 SASEGT. V lost 3 bases, J lost 5 bases, and 6 bases lay in between. CDR3 sequence reads: CASSETGDTQYF. CDR3 coding DNA: TGTGCCAGCAGTGAGACAGGAGATACGCAGTATTTT.

The genes are TRBV18 and TRBJ2-2; 8 nucleotides align to TRBD1. Unmatched junction bases numbered 8, after V lost 6 bases and J lost 2 bases. This CDR3 has 16 residues. The V gene's germline CDR1 is KGHSH and CDR2 LQKENI. CDR3 region: CASSDRTGTNTGELFF. In DNA form, the CDR3 reads TGTGCCAGCTCCGATAGGACAGGGACAAACACCGGGGAGCTGTTTTTT.

This rearrangement joins TRBV28 to TRBJ2-1, with TRBD1 identical over 11 bases. The trim removed 5 bases at V and 6 bases at J, leaving 9 bases unmatched. The CDR3 extends over 16 amino acids. The V gene's germline CDR1 is MDHEN and CDR2 SYDVKM. The CDR3 here is CASSHSGTGGFNEQFF. The CDR3 DNA sequence: TGTGCCAGCAGTCACTCCGGGACAGGGGGTTTCAATGAGCAGTTCTTC.

The chain carries TRBV19 and TRBJ1-1; possible D gene TRBD1, 5 bases. The CDR3 loop spans 13 amino acids. In germline, CDR1 is LNHDA, CDR2 SQIVND (reference sequence). Trimming cost V 11 bases and J 4 bases, with 17 bases left between them. This CDR3 reads CASQASGGTEAFF. The CDR3 nucleotides are TGTGCCTCCCAAGCCTCTGGGGGCACTGAAGCTTTCTTT.

The gene calls are TRBV15 and TRBJ1-5; D is unresolved. The CDR3 has 15 amino acids. Trimming took 0 bases from V and 2 from J, leaving 8 bases between them. Germline lookup yields CDR1 LNHNV and CDR2 YYDKDF (reference sequence). Here the CDR3 reads CATSRDKYGNQPQHF. CDR3 DNA sequence: TGTGCCACCAGCAGAGATAAGTATGGCAATCAGCCCCAGCATTTT.

The rearrangement joins TRBV6-6 to TRBJ2-5; D call uncertain. This CDR3 contains 14 residues. The V end lost 4 bases, the J end lost 4 bases, and 13 bases lay between the germline ends. Per germline, CDR1 MNHNY and CDR2 SVGAGI (reference sequence). The CDR3 loop is CASSWSSGLETQYF. The CDR3 DNA is TGTGCCAGCAGTTGGAGCTCTGGCCTAGAGACCCAGTACTTC.

The chain employs TRBV3-1 (or the pseudogene TRBV3-2) and TRBJ2-5; possible D gene TRBD2, 5 bases. Germline V gene data show CDR1 as LGHDT and CDR2 as YNNKEL (reference sequence). The CDR3 is 14 amino acids. V was shortened by 4 bases and J by 2 bases, with 11 bases between the two germline ends. The CDR3 sequence: CASSLSDWQETQYF. CDR3 bases: TGTGCCAGCAGCCTATCGGACTGGCAAGAGACCCAGTACTTC.

J is TRBJ1-3 and V is TRBV28, with D maybe TRBD1 (5 bases). Germline V gene lookup returns CDR1 MDHEN and CDR2 SYDVKM. Deletions cut 6 bases from V and 4 bases from J, with 22 bases between. CDR3 length equals 17 residues. CDR3 loop: CASSATGGRSEGNTIYF. CDR3 DNA: TGTGCCAGCAGCGCCACCGGGGGGAGGTCGGAGGGAAACACCATATATTTT.

J is TRBJ1-5 and V is TRBV28; a weak D match, TRBD1 (5 bases). CDR1 and CDR2 (germline): MDHEN, SYDVKM. CDR3 length: 18 amino acids. V was shortened by 0 bases and J by 0 bases, with 15 bases between the two germline ends. This CDR3 is CASSLCIGGDCSNQPQHF. The DNA for the CDR3 is TGTGCCAGCAGTTTATGCATTGGAGGGGACTGTAGCAATCAGCCCCAGCATTTT. Complete variable domain (other parts from reference TRBV28 and TRBJ1-5): DVKVTQSSRYLVKRTGEKVFLECVQDMDHENMFWYRQDPGLGLRLIYFSYDVKMKEKGDIPEGYSVSREKKERFSLILESASTNQTSMYLCASSLCIGGDCSNQPQHFGDGTRLSIL.

The gene calls are TRBV2 and TRBJ2-1, with 7 bases identical to TRBD1. Germline CDR1 and CDR2: SNHLY and FYNNEI. The CDR3 loop spans 12 amino acids. The junction had 5 bases not matched to a gene; V was cut back by 7 bases and J by 8 bases. The CDR3 nucleotides read TGTGCCAGCAATAGCGACAGGGATGAGCAGTTCTTC. The encoded protein is CASNSDRDEQFF.

The chain uses TRBV27 and TRBJ2-7, with a tentative D call TRBD2 (5 bases). CDR3 length equals 14 residues. Looked up from germline, CDR1 is MNHEY and CDR2 is SMNVEV (reference sequence). V was cut by 2 bases and J by 2 bases, with 10 bases left in between. CDR3 coding DNA: TGTGCCAGCAGTTTAACGTGGGAGACCTACGAGCAGTACTTC. It is translated as CASSLTWETYEQYF.

As concerns this clone: One junction end disagrees with the germline gene, perhaps due to a read error. This chain joins TRBV7-7 and TRBJ2-5; the D gene is possibly TRBD1 (6 bases). The CDR3 sequence is 13 residues long. CDR1 SSHAT and CDR2 FNYEAQ come from the germline V gene (reference sequence). CDR3 coding DNA: TGTGCTAGCAGCCCAGGGGACGGGAAGACCCAGTACTTC. It is translated as CASSPGDGKTQYF.

CDR3 loop: CASSPGGGQGFEQFF. DNA for the CDR3: TGTGCCAGCAGCCCCGGGGGGGGACAGGGATTTGAGCAGTTCTTC. The rearrangement uses TRBV7-3 and TRBJ2-1, with D maybe TRBD1 (9 bases). The CDR3 consists of 15 residues. Germline V lookup: CDR1 SGHTA, CDR2 FQGTGA. Trimming cost V 5 bases and J 9 bases, with 20 bases left between them.

A few counts support this clone. In DNA, the CDR3 is TGTGCCACCGAGCCCGGGACAGCCCGCTCTGGAAACACCATATATTTT. This gives the protein CATEPGTARSGNTIYF. This sequence joins TRBV15 and TRBJ1-3; 7 bases align to TRBD1. CDR3 size: 16 residues. V was clipped by 8 bases and J by 0 bases; unmatched bases: 10. Germline CDR1 and CDR2: LNHNV and YYDKDF (reference sequence). The entire variable domain, with the rest obtained from reference TRBV15 and TRBJ1-3, is as follows: DAMVIQNPRYQVTQFGKPVTLSCSQTLNHNVMYWYQQKSSQAPKLLFHYYDKDFNNEADTPDNFQSRRPNTSFCFLDIRSPGLGDTAMYLCATEPGTARSGNTIYFGEGSWLTVV.

The V gene is TRBV2, the J gene TRBJ1-2; 10 bases match TRBD1. V shed 5 bases, J shed 8 bases, and the junction held 17 bases outside the gene matches. This CDR3 is 17 amino acids long. The germline gives CDR1 SNHLY, CDR2 FYNNEI. The CDR3 DNA reads as TGTGCCAGCAGTCGGGACAGGGGCCCCACCTCGTCTTCGGGCTACACCTTC. Residues: CASSRDRGPTSSSGYTF.

The rearrangement joins TRBV9 to TRBJ2-2, with D maybe TRBD1 (5 bases). V lost 4 bases and J 7 bases, leaving 14 bases between the germline ends. The germline CDR1 and CDR2 sequences are SGDLS and YYNGEE. The CDR3 is 14 residues long. The CDR3 coding sequence is TGTGCCAGCAGCCAGTCAGGGCAGGTCGGGGAGCTGTTTTTT. It codes for CASSQSGQVGELFF. Full variable domain (missing parts from reference TRBV9 and TRBJ2-2): DSGVTQTPKHLITATGQRVTLRCSPRSGDLSVYWYQQSLDQGLQFLIQYYNGEERAKGNILERFSAQQFPDLHSELNLSSLELGDSALYFCASSQSGQVGELFFGEGSRLTVL.